The rows below give T cell receptor beta chains drawn from one sample of a study of human T cells and chemical hapten exposure. One entry per CDR3 protein results from TCRdb running MiXCR on the RACE reads. The table records roughly 200,000 distinct CDR3 sequences, more than 20% of them present only once. Source: whole blood, taken in connection with sensitization to the hapten diphenylcyclopropenone (DPC). These receptors all stem from a woman aged 50 to 65 with alopecia areata. Some clones in this sample may be carry-over from other donors' samples. Both conserved end residues are part of each CDR3. Fields, in order: V gene, clone size, J gene, D gene, CDR3 DNA, CDR3 protein. A D gene is named only where the DNA matches it firmly. Only part of the rows carry a size: once, few, many, or a class if the clone is expanded.

TRBV3-1	few	TRBJ2-1	.	TGTGCCAGCAGCCAGGACGGGATCTCCTACAATGAGCAGTTCTTC	CASSQDGISYNEQFF
TRBV29-1	few	TRBJ1-1	.	TGCAGCGCTGACAGAGAAGCTTTCTTT	CSADREAFF
TRBV10-2	few	TRBJ1-1	.	TGCGCCAGCAGTGAGTCCGAGGCTGAAGCTTTCTTT	CASSESEAEAFF
TRBV20-1	.	TRBJ2-1	TRBD2	TGCAGTGCCCGTGAGCGGGAGTGGGTCAATGAGCAGTTCTTC	CSAREREWVNEQFF
TRBV2	.	TRBJ2-7	TRBD2	TGTGCCAGCAATCATTTGACTAGCTCAGAGAGGGAGCAGTACTTC	CASNHLTSSEREQYF
TRBV10-3	.	TRBJ2-7	TRBD2	TGTGCCATCCAAGCGGGAGGGGACTACGAGCAGTACTTC	CAIQAGGDYEQYF
TRBV11-2	once	TRBJ1-1	.	TGTGCCAGCAGCTCTCCCCGGGGGGGCGGAACTGAAGCTTTCTTT	CASSSPRGGGTEAFF
TRBV14	.	TRBJ2-5	TRBD1	TGTGCCAGCAGCTCCGGGACAGGGCGAGAGACCCAGTACTTC	CASSSGTGRETQYF
TRBV20-1	few	TRBJ1-3	.	TGCAGTGCTCGACTTACAGGTGGAAACACCATATATTTT	CSARLTGGNTIYF
TRBV29-1	.	TRBJ2-3	.	TGCAGCGTTGGAGAGGTGGATACGCAGTATTTT	CSVGEVDTQYF
TRBV7-9	few	TRBJ2-1	TRBD1	TGTGCCAGCAGCCTCGGACAGGGGGCAATGCAAACCTTC	CASSLGQGAMQTF
TRBV15	.	TRBJ2-7	TRBD2	TGTGCCACCAGCAGTCACTCGGGACTAGCGGGATCCTACGAGCAGTACTTC	CATSSHSGLAGSYEQYF
TRBV5-6	.	TRBJ1-1	TRBD1	TGTGCCAGCAGTAGAGGGGGCCGAAACACTGAAGCTTTCTTT	CASSRGGRNTEAFF
TRBV20-1	few	TRBJ2-7	TRBD2	TGCAGTGCGGCGGGACTAGCCATGAGCTTGGCCTTC	CSAAGLAMSLAF
TRBV2	.	TRBJ1-3	.	TGTGCCAGCAGCGCGAGAACGGCAAGCTCTGGAAACACCATATATTTT	CASSARTASSGNTIYF
TRBV7-3	many	TRBJ2-3	.	TGTGCCAGCAGCCCTCTTGGCCAAGCGTCAGATACGCAGTATTTT	CASSPLGQASDTQYF
TRBV7-9	many	TRBJ1-4	TRBD1	TGTGCCAGCTCCGCGACAGGGTTCGTTGAAAAACTGTTTTTT	CASSATGFVEKLFF
TRBV20-1	few	TRBJ2-2	.	TGCAGTGCTGGCCGGGACATCTACACCGGGGAGCTGTTTTTT	CSAGRDIYTGELFF
TRBV7-2	few	TRBJ2-1	TRBD1	TGTGCCAGCAGCTCGGGACAGGGGGCTGGTTGGGAGCAGTTCTTC	CASSSGQGAGWEQFF
TRBV27	many	TRBJ2-2	.	TGTGCCAGCAGTTTGTCGGGACACCACACCGGGGAGCTGTTTTTT	CASSLSGHHTGELFF
TRBV20-1	many	TRBJ2-1	TRBD2	TGCAGTGCTTTGGGTATAGCGGGAGGGGACAATGAGCAGTTCTTC	CSALGIAGGDNEQFF
TRBV2	few	TRBJ2-3	.	TGTGCCAGCAGGAAGAAAGGGTCAGATACGCAGTATTTT	CASRKKGSDTQYF
TRBV18	.	TRBJ1-1	.	TGTGCCAGCTCACCTGCCACAGAGAGCACTGAAGCTTTCTTT	CASSPATESTEAFF
TRBV3-1	few	TRBJ2-7	.	TGTGCCAGCAGCCATGCCAGGGGTGACTACGAGCAGTACTTC	CASSHARGDYEQYF
TRBV6-5	few	TRBJ2-7	TRBD1	TGTGCCAGCCGGGGACAGGGCAGGTTCTCCTACGAGCAGTACTTC	CASRGQGRFSYEQYF
TRBV10-3	.	TRBJ2-5	TRBD2	TGTGCCACGACTGGGTCGGCGGGAGGGTCCGAGACCCAGTACTTC	CATTGSAGGSETQYF
TRBV7-8	.	TRBJ2-1	TRBD2	TGTGCCAGCAGCTTATTCATAAGCGGCCTAGCGGGAGCCCACAATGAGCAGTTCTTC	CASSLFISGLAGAHNEQFF
TRBV20-1	.	TRBJ2-1	TRBD2	TGCAGTGCCGGGGGTAGCCGAGGGACTAGTCAGTTCTTC	CSAGGSRGTSQFF
TRBV29-1	few	TRBJ2-2	.	TGCAGCGTTAAAATTGACACCGGGGAGCTGTTTTTT	CSVKIDTGELFF
TRBV20-1	.	TRBJ1-2	.	TGCAGTGCTAGAGATTCTCCCTCAGAAGGCTACACCTTC	CSARDSPSEGYTF
TRBV21-1	.	TRBJ2-7	.	TGTGCCAGCAGCAAAGCGCAGGTAGCGGGCTTCGTCCGCGAGCAGTACTTC	CASSKAQVAGFVREQYF
TRBV25-1	.	TRBJ1-1	.	TGTGCCAGCAGTGAGACCAGGCTACGGGACACTGAAGCTTTCTTT	CASSETRLRDTEAFF
TRBV6-5	.	TRBJ2-3	.	TGTGCCAGCAGTTCGGTCCCCGGGACGAGCACAGATACGCAGTATTTT	CASSSVPGTSTDTQYF
TRBV2	few	TRBJ1-4	TRBD1	TGTGCCAGCAGTGCCGCGACAGGGGGTGGAGAAAAACTGTTTTTT	CASSAATGGGEKLFF
TRBV7-9	.	TRBJ1-4	.	TGTGCCAGCAGCCCTGGTGGGGGAGACGAAAAACTGTTTTTT	CASSPGGGDEKLFF
TRBV5-1	.	TRBJ2-3	.	TGCGCCAGCAGCTTCAGGCTAATGGGAGAATTCCCCCCAGATACGCAGTATTTT	CASSFRLMGEFPPDTQYF
TRBV29-1	.	TRBJ2-1	TRBD2	TGCAGCGTTGACGCGGGACTAGTTGCCGGTGAGCAGTTCTTC	CSVDAGLVAGEQFF
TRBV12-3/TRBV12-4	.	TRBJ1-1	.	TGTGCCAGCAGTTTAGCAGGGGCATACACTGAAGCTTTCTTT	CASSLAGAYTEAFF
TRBV9	few	TRBJ1-1	.	TGTGCCAGCTCCGAGACAGTCAACACTGAAGCTTTCTTT	CASSETVNTEAFF
TRBV3-1	few	TRBJ2-1	.	TGTGCCAGCAGCCAAACCCTAGAGATCAATGAGCAGTTCTTC	CASSQTLEINEQFF
TRBV20-1	.	TRBJ2-1	TRBD2	TGCAGTGCTAGAAAGGAGGGCGGGAGGCCTTGGAATGAGCAGTTCTTC	CSARKEGGRPWNEQFF
TRBV29-1	.	TRBJ1-2	.	TGCAGCGTTACCGAACAGGGTAATGGGGATGGCTACACCTTC	CSVTEQGNGDGYTF
TRBV6-2/TRBV6-3	.	TRBJ2-5	TRBD1	TGTGCCAGCAGTTACTCAACAGGGGGCTGGGAGACCCAGTACTTC	CASSYSTGGWETQYF
TRBV10-3	few	TRBJ2-7	TRBD1	TGTGCCATCAGCCTAACACCGGGACAGGGGATTATCGAGCAGTACTTC	CAISLTPGQGIIEQYF
TRBV5-1	.	TRBJ2-2	.	TGCGCCAGCAGCTCAGCAGGGAACACCGGGGAGCTGTTTTTT	CASSSAGNTGELFF
TRBV6-5	.	TRBJ2-7	.	TGTGCCAGCAGTGAACAGGGGGGGCAGGGCATCGAGCAGTACTTC	CASSEQGGQGIEQYF
TRBV7-9	.	TRBJ2-4	.	TGTGCCAGCAGCTTAAGGGGTGTACCCAAAAACATTCAGTACTTC	CASSLRGVPKNIQYF
TRBV10-3	few	TRBJ2-1	.	TGTGCCATCAGTGAGAGAGTGGTCTACAATGAGCAGTTCTTC	CAISERVVYNEQFF
TRBV6-5	.	TRBJ2-7	.	TGTGCCAGCGGACTTACGGAGCAGTACTTC	CASGLTEQYF
TRBV18	.	TRBJ1-1	.	TGTGCCAGCTCACCACCGAACGGGGGGATGGTGACTGAAGCTTTCTTT	CASSPPNGGMVTEAFF
TRBV10-3	.	TRBJ2-2	.	TGTGCCATCAGTGATTTAGTGGGACAGAACACCGGGGAGCTGTTTTTT	CAISDLVGQNTGELFF
TRBV3-1	.	TRBJ2-7	.	TGTGCCAGCAGCCACGCATCATTGGGGGGAAAGCAGTACTTC	CASSHASLGGKQYF